The TCR beta chain described here comes from a study of CD8 T cells in Susac syndrome (dated by TCRdb to the late 2010s). Study-wide context: Among the sequenced Susac syndrome patients, over five had clinically active disease and under ten were in clinical remission. At blood withdrawal, Susac syndrome patients were either therapy-naive, taking corticosteroids (in some cases with IVIg as well), or taking IVIg alone. Whether CD8+ T cell activation and differentiation in Susac syndrome was antigen driven was tested using repertoire sequencing. The study compared CD8+ T cell repertoire clonality among eleven to twelve healthy donors, around 14 Susac syndrome patients and roughly 16 multiple sclerosis patients.

RNA was extracted with the RNeasy kit and 0.5 to 1 ug was reverse transcribed using random hexamers. The immunoSEQ multiplex PCR assay, covering 54 Vbeta and 13 Jbeta segments, was used to amplify TCR beta CDR3 regions. PCR amplification bias was corrected using a synthetic template baseline for primer optimization and computational correction. As for how the authors treated the data: Reads were annotated to V, D and J genes according to IMGT and were analyzed with immunoSEQ Analyzer, with only productive sequences retained. Clonality was computed as one minus Shannon entropy normalized by log2 of the number of productive unique sequences. Public and private clones were assessed among the 100 most prevalent clones of each patient and control. Clones were defined as Susac-specific when absent from the healthy and MS cohorts, from about 1,100 published viral clones and from other ImmuneACCESS disease sequences. The raw public data were reprocessed by TCRdb itself: fastp quality trimming at Q25, MiXCR clonotype calling, in-frame beta chains only. A single entry per CDR3 protein holds the most common genes and DNA from its merged rows. It is TCRdb's table, rather than the study itself, that gives the V and J calls and clone size. The sample table records tens of thousands of distinct CDR3 sequences; about 96% of these occur just once. The leading ten clones occupy around 0.41% of the sample.

Peripheral blood CD8+ and CD4+ T cells from healthy donors, Susac syndrome patients and multiple sclerosis patients were profiled by high-throughput TCR beta sequencing. Susac syndrome patients met recently defined diagnostic criteria for definite or probable disease. Bulk CD8+ and CD4+ T cells were purified by magnetic negative isolation, while CD8+ TEMRA cells were enriched using FACS. Blood was drawn into EDTA tubes, processed within 24 hours, and PBMCs were isolated by density gradient centrifugation. PBMCs intended for TCR sequencing were frozen in liquid nitrogen and were later thawed in a 37 degrees C water bath. The sorted or isolated CD4+, CD8+ and CD8+ TEMRA cells reached a purity of at least 90%. Overall study outcomes, separate from this receptor: Looking at Susac-specific public clones, the researchers identified sixteen in the total CD8+ repertoire and a few in the CD8+ TEMRA repertoire. Susac syndrome CD8+ repertoires showed clonal expansion, highest in CD8+ TEMRA cells and greater in clinically active than remitting patients. The study acknowledged that relatively few individuals were included in the TCR sequencing and HLA analysis.

Concerning this clonotype: What this receptor recognizes is not known. No base quality values were provided; no much bigger clone lies one nucleotide off.

Including the terminal cysteine and phenylalanine, the CDR3 comprises 14 residues. The only DNA kept is the CDR3, 42 bases in frame from the first base. V was cut back by 0 bases and J by 0 bases, leaving a gap of 3 bases between them. The germline V gene provides CDR1 SGHRS and CDR2 YFSETQ. This sequence uses TRBV5-1 and TRBJ2-2; the D gene identity is not certain. This sequence was found in a human donor with Susac syndrome. Sequencing was done on a sample of CD8+ T cells from PBMCs. The nucleotides read TGCGCCAGCAGCTTGGCCACGAACACCGGGGAGCTGTTTTTT. This is translated as CASSLATNTGELFF.